The clone carrying this TCR beta chain was recorded once. The same CDR3 also results from other DNA sequences found in this sample. The CDR3 length is 10 residues. V lost 8 bases to trimming and J lost 7 bases, with 11 bases between them. Per the germline V gene, CDR1 is DFQATT and CDR2 is SNEGSKA (reference sequence). This sample is drawn from a study of blood T cell repertoires in COVID-19. Measured with immunoSEQ multiplex PCR; TCRdb has only the in-frame clones, and not every one. The sample carries around 200,000 clones, about four fifths recorded once. The receptor was isolated from a man over 45 with active or convalescent COVID-19. Input material: peripheral blood. The chain recombines TRBV20-1 with TRBJ1-2, with D possibly being TRBD1 (6 bases). The CDR3 bases are TGCAGTACCGACAGGTTTGGCTACACCTTC. This sequence encodes CSTDRFGYTF.